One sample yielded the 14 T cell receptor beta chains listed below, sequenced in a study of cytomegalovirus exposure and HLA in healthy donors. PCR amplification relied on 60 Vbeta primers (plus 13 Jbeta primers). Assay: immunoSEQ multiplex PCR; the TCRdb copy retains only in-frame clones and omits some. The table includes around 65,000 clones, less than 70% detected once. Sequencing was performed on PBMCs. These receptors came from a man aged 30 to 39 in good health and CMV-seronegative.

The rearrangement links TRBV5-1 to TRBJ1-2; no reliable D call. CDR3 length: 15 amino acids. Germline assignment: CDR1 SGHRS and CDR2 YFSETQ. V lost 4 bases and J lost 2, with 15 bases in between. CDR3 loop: CASSPSQTGNYGYTF. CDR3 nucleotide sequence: TGCGCCAGCAGCCCCTCCCAGACGGGAAACTATGGCTACACCTTC.

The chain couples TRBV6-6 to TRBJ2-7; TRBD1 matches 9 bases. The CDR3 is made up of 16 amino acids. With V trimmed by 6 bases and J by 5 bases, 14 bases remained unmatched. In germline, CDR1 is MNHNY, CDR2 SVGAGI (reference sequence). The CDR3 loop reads CASRPSLGDRVHEQYF. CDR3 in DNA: TGTGCCAGCAGACCGAGCCTTGGGGACAGGGTCCACGAGCAGTACTTC.

The CDR3 sequence: CASSRSGTRTKNNEQFF. As DNA, the CDR3 is TGTGCCAGCAGCAGAAGCGGGACTCGCACGAAGAACAATGAGCAGTTCTTC. The V gene is TRBV7-2, the J gene TRBJ2-1; 7 nucleotides line up with TRBD2. Germline lookup yields CDR1 SGHTA and CDR2 FQGNSA. The CDR3 runs 17 residues. V shed 5 bases, J shed 5 bases, and the junction held 15 bases outside the gene matches. Based on the CDR3 plus reference TRBV7-2 and TRBJ2-1, the full variable domain is GAGVSQSPSNKVTEKGKDVELRCDPISGHTALYWYRQSLGQGLEFLIYFQGNSAPDKSGLPSDRFSAERTGGSVSTLTIQRTQQEDSAVYLCASSRSGTRTKNNEQFFGPGTRLTVL.

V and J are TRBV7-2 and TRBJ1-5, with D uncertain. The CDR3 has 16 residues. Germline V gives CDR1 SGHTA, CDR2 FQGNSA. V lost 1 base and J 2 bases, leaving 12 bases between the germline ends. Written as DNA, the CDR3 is TGTGCCAGCAGCTTAGTTGCGAGGGAAGGCAATCAGCCCCAGCATTTT. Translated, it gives CASSLVAREGNQPQHF.

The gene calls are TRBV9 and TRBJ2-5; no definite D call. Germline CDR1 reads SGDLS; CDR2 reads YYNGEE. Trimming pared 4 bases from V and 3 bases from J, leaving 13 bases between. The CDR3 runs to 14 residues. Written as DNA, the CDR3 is TGTGCCAGCAGCCCCCGGTTCGCCGAAGAGACCCAGTACTTC. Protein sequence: CASSPRFAEETQYF.

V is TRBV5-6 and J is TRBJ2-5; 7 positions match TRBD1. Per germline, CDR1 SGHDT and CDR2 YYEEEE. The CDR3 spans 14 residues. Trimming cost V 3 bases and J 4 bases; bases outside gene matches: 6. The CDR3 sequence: CASSSDRVLETQYF. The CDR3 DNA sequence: TGTGCCAGCAGCTCCGACAGGGTGTTAGAGACCCAGTACTTC.

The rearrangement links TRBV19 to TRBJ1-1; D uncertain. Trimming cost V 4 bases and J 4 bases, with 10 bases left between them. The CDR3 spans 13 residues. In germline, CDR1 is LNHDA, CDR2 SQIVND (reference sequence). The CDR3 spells CASSRGALTEAFF. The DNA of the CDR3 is TGTGCCAGTAGTAGGGGAGCCCTCACTGAAGCTTTCTTT.

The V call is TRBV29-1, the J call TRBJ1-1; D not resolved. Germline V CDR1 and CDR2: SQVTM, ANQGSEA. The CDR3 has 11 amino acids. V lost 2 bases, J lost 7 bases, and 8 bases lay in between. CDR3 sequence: CSVESDNEAFF. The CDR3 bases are TGCAGCGTTGAATCCGACAATGAAGCTTTCTTT. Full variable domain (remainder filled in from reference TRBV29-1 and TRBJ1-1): SAVISQKPSRDICQRGTSLTIQCQVDSQVTMMFWYRQQPGQSLTLIATANQGSEATYESGFVIDKFPISRPNLTFSTLTVSNMSPEDSSIYLCSVESDNEAFFGQGTRLTVV.

The CDR3 DNA sequence: TGTGCCACCAGCGGGGACAGAGTACTTTACAATGAGCAGTTCTTC. Translation: CATSGDRVLYNEQFF. V usage is TRBV15 and J usage is TRBJ2-1; 7 bases map to TRBD1. The germline V gene has CDR1 LNHNV and CDR2 YYDKDF (reference sequence). Trimming removed 5 bases from V and 4 bases from J; junction bases left unmatched: 8. The CDR3 length is 15 residues.

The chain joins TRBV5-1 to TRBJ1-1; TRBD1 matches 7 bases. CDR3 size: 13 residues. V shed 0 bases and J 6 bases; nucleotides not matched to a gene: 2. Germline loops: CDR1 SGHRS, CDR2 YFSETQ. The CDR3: CASSLVGTAEAFF. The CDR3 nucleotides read TGCGCCAGCAGCTTGGTGGGGACAGCTGAAGCTTTCTTT.

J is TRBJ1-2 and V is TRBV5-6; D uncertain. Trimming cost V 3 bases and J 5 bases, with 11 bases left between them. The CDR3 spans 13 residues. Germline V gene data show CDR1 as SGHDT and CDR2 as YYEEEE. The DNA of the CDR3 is TGTGCCAGCAGCTATGACGGGGTTTATGGCTACACCTTC. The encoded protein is CASSYDGVYGYTF.

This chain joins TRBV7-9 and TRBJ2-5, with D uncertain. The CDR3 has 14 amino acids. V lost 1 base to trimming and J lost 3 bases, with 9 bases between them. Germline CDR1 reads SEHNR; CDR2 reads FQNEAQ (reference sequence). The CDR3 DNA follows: TGTGCCAGCAGCTTAGATGCACTAAAAGAGACCCAGTACTTC. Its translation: CASSLDALKETQYF.

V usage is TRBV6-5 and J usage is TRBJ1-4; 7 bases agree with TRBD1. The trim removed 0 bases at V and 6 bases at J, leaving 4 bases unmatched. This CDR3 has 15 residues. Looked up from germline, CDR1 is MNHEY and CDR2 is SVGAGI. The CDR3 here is CASSYSIGGHEKLFF. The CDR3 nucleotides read TGTGCCAGCAGTTACTCGATAGGGGGCCATGAAAAACTGTTTTTT.

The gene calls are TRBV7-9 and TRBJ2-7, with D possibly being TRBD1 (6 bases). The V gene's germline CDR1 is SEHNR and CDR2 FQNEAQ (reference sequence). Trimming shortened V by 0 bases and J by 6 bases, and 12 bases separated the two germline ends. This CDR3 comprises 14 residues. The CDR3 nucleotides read TGTGCCAGCAGCTTAGCCGACAGGTTCGCCGAGCAGTACTTC. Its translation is CASSLADRFAEQYF.